The 13 T cell receptor beta chains in this list originate from one sample, sequenced in a study of graft-versus-host responses after intestinal transplantation. The assay was immunoSEQ multiplex PCR, and TCRdb's table has in-frame clones only and misses some. The repertoire includes tens of thousands of clones, 75% to 90% of them detected once, and about 1.1% sits in the top ten. Sequences were derived from PBMCs, sampled 28 days after intestinal transplant. These receptors originate from a human patient who received an intestinal transplant, so some T cells may come from the graft donor.

The V and J genes are TRBV28 and TRBJ1-4, with 8 bases identical to TRBD1. There are 14 residues in the CDR3. The V gene's germline CDR1 is MDHEN and CDR2 SYDVKM. V shed 5 bases, J shed 8 bases, and the junction held 7 bases outside the gene matches. The CDR3 DNA is TGTGCCAGCAGTGCCCAGGGGGCAGGGGAAAAACTGTTTTTT. It codes for CASSAQGAGEKLFF. Full variable domain (outside the CDR3, taken from reference TRBV28 and TRBJ1-4): DVKVTQSSRYLVKRTGEKVFLECVQDMDHENMFWYRQDPGLGLRLIYFSYDVKMKEKGDIPEGYSVSREKKERFSLILESASTNQTSMYLCASSAQGAGEKLFFGSGTQLSVL.

In its sample, this clone was seen a few times. The chain carries TRBV5-1 and TRBJ2-7, with unresolved D. Germline CDR1 SGHRS, CDR2 YFSETQ. The CDR3 is 14 amino acids. Between the trimmed V and J ends, which lost 2 bases and 2 bases, there was a span of 11 bases. In DNA form, the CDR3 reads TGCGCCAGCAGCTTACGGACCCCTACCTACGAGCAGTACTTC. Its protein product is CASSLRTPTYEQYF.

The chain employs TRBV6-1 and TRBJ1-5; a possible D gene is TRBD1 (5 bases). Germline values: CDR1 MNHNS, CDR2 SASEGT. The CDR3 is 14 residues long. Trimming shortened V by 6 bases and J by 2 bases, and 11 bases separated the two germline ends. CDR3 sequence (DNA): TGTGCCAGCAGCAATCAGGGTCGCAATCAGCCCCAGCATTTT. Amino acids: CASSNQGRNQPQHF.

The sample holds one count of this clone. V and J are TRBV19 and TRBJ2-1, with a weak D call TRBD1 (5 bases). Germline V lookup: CDR1 LNHDA, CDR2 SQIVND (reference sequence). V lost 5 bases and J lost 6, with 20 bases in between. This CDR3 has 16 amino acids. The CDR3 nucleotides read TGTGCCAGTAGTGGTATCCACCGGCGGCAGGGCAATGAGCAGTTCTTC. Protein sequence: CASSGIHRRQGNEQFF.

This clone was detected only a few times. The chain is built from TRBV5-1 and TRBJ2-1; 11 bases agree with TRBD2. CDR3 size: 14 residues. Germline V lookup: CDR1 SGHRS, CDR2 YFSETQ. Trimming removed 5 bases from V and 7 bases from J; junction bases left unmatched: 5. CDR3 residues: CASRLIAGGNEQFF. The CDR3 DNA follows: TGCGCCAGCAGGCTCATAGCGGGGGGGAATGAGCAGTTCTTC.

This chain joins TRBV10-3 and TRBJ2-5, with 13 bases fitting TRBD2. Judging by the DNA end, TRBJ2-7 fits better; the J call may be wrong. Per the germline V gene, CDR1 is ENHRY and CDR2 is SYGVKD. The CDR3 length is 18 residues. In nucleotides, the CDR3 is TGTGCCATCAAAGTTGGGACTAGCGGGATCGTAGGCCCCCTCGAGCAGTACTTC. Translating it yields CAIKVGTSGIVGPLEQYF.

This chain uses TRBV2 with TRBJ2-1; D not resolved. Trimming removed 2 bases at V and 0 bases at J, with 11 bases between. The CDR3 extends over 16 amino acids. Germline-derived CDR1 and CDR2 are SNHLY and FYNNEI. CDR3: CASSENQARSYNEQFF. In DNA form, the CDR3 reads TGTGCCAGCAGTGAAAATCAAGCCCGCTCCTACAATGAGCAGTTCTTC.

The chain recombines TRBV2 with TRBJ1-4; D is ambiguous. This CDR3 is 12 amino acids long. The V and J ends lost 9 bases and 0 bases respectively, with 5 bases between them. Germline V gene lookup returns CDR1 SNHLY and CDR2 FYNNEI. CDR3 in DNA: TGTGCCAGATCTGCAACTAATGAAAAACTGTTTTTT. It is translated as CARSATNEKLFF.

J is TRBJ2-7 and V is TRBV6-1; no clear D. Trimming removed 9 bases at V and 3 bases at J, with 12 bases between. Germline loops: CDR1 MNHNS, CDR2 SASEGT. The CDR3 is 12 residues long. Here the CDR3 DNA reads TGTGCCAGGGACCCAGTACACTACGAGCAGTACTTC. Amino acid sequence: CARDPVHYEQYF.

The genes are TRBV9 and TRBJ2-3; 9 positions agree with TRBD2. Germline CDR1 is SGDLS and CDR2 is YYNGEE. The CDR3 has 16 amino acids. V was clipped by 0 bases and J by 1 base; unmatched bases: 3. The CDR3 nucleotides read TGTGCCAGCAGCGTAGAGGGCGGGAGGGGCACAGATACGCAGTATTTT. This encodes CASSVEGGRGTDTQYF.

The chain is built from TRBV11-1 and TRBJ2-7; tentatively, D is TRBD2 (5 bases). CDR1 and CDR2 from the germline V gene are SGHAT and FQDESV (reference sequence). The CDR3 has 14 amino acids. Trimming stripped 5 bases from V and 0 bases from J, with 11 bases between. The CDR3 DNA is TGTGCCAGCAGCCTAAGGACTCCCTCCTACGAGCAGTACTTC. Protein: CASSLRTPSYEQYF.

The chain is built from TRBV2 and TRBJ1-2; 8 bases are a match to TRBD1. Losses at the gene ends were 5 bases for V and 8 bases for J; bases not matched to a gene: 4. The CDR3 has 12 amino acids. Germline-derived CDR1 and CDR2 are SNHLY and FYNNEI. The CDR3: CASSLGQEGYTF. The DNA of the CDR3 is TGTGCCAGCAGTCTGGGACAGGAAGGCTACACCTTC.

The chain carries TRBV19 and TRBJ2-7; no reliable D call. With 1 base removed from V and 1 base from J, the gap between germline ends came to 14 bases. The CDR3 contains 16 residues. CDR1 and CDR2 from the germline V gene are LNHDA and SQIVND (reference sequence). CDR3 protein: CASSIGPVSGSYEQYF. The CDR3 bases are TGTGCCAGTAGTATAGGGCCGGTCTCCGGATCCTACGAGCAGTACTTC.